A selection of T cell receptor beta chains follows, all from one sample in a study of tumor and adjacent non-tumor tissue in lung cancer. TCRdb re-called the multiplex PCR reads through MiXCR, storing one row per CDR3 protein. The sample lists more than 75,000 distinct CDR3 sequences, approximately 79% occurring once. Sequencing used lung tumor tissue. These receptors came from a woman in her fifties or sixties with non-small cell lung cancer. The CDR3 runs from the conserved cysteine through the conserved F or W. The D gene is left open where the match is weak. Rows give clone size only sometimes, using once, few, many, or a class for an expanded clone.

J gene,CDR3 length,V gene,D gene,clone size,CDR3 DNA,CDR3 protein
TRBJ1-5,14,TRBV12-3/TRBV12-4,-,-,TGTGCCAGCTGTTGGGCAGGGGTCAATCAGCCCCAACATTTT,CASCWAGVNQPQHF
TRBJ2-1,13,TRBV11-1,-,-,TGTGCCAGCAGCTTATCTCCGCGGGATGAGCGGTTCTTC,CASSLSPRDERFF
TRBJ2-1,15,TRBV6-2/TRBV6-3,TRBD1,few,TGTGCTAGCAGTTTGGGACAGGGAGGGTACGGTGAGCAGTTCTTC,CASSLGQGGYGEQFF
TRBJ1-1,13,TRBV29-1,-,once,TGCAGTGCGAGCATAGGGATGGGCACTAAAGCTTTCTTT,CSASIGMGTKAFF
TRBJ2-3,14,TRBV20-1,TRBD2,-,TGCAGTGCGGACGGGACTAGCATGACAGATACGCAGTATTTT,CSADGTSMTDTQYF
TRBJ2-7,12,TRBV29-1,-,-,TGCAGCGGGGGGGATCAGGGGGTCAACCAGTACTTC,CSGGDQGVNQYF
TRBJ2-7,14,TRBV18,-,-,TGTGCCAGCTCACCAGGTCTACGACCCGGCGATCAGTACTTC,CASSPGLRPGDQYF
TRBJ2-1,13,TRBV4-3,-,-,TGCGCCAGCAGTCAAGGGGATGGAGGTGAGCAGTTCTTC,CASSQGDGGEQFF
TRBJ1-1,11,TRBV6-1,-,-,TGTGCCACCACGGATTACACTGAAGATTTCTTT,CATTDYTEDFF
TRBJ2-5,16,TRBV7-9,-,once,TGTGCCAGCAGCTTAGGGGGAGGGGGAAATAATGAGATCCAGTACTTC,CASSLGGGGNNEIQYF
TRBJ2-1,13,TRBV20-1,-,-,TGCAGTGGGACTATCGGGACTTACATTGAGCAGTTCTTC,CSGTIGTYIEQFF
TRBJ2-5,16,TRBV5-1,-,-,TGCGCCAGCAACTTGGCCATCAACAGGGAGATTGAGACCCAGTACTTC,CASNLAINREIETQYF
TRBJ2-1,15,TRBV7-9,-,-,TGTACCAGCAGCCCCCCTCCCCCCTCCTACAATGAGCAGTTCTTC,CTSSPPPPSYNEQFF
TRBJ2-7,14,TRBV18,-,-,TGTGCCAGCTCACCAGGTCTACGACCCGGCGTGCAGTACTTC,CASSPGLRPGVQYF
TRBJ2-5,11,TRBV10-2,-,-,TGCGCCAGCAGCCATGGGAAGACCAAGTACTTC,CASSHGKTKYF
TRBJ2-1,17,TRBV11-2,TRBD2,once,TGTGCCAACACCCCAGAGGGCGGGGGAAGCTCCCACAATGGGCAGTTCTTC,CANTPEGGGSSHNGQFF
TRBJ2-2,14,TRBV20-1,TRBD2,-,TGCAGTGCCAATAGCGGGAGTAGGACCGGGGAGCTGTCCTTT,CSANSGSRTGELSF
TRBJ2-7,14,TRBV20-1,-,-,TGCAGTACTACCGAAGTACAGAGCTCCTACGAGCAGTACTTC,CSTTEVQSSYEQYF
TRBJ1-5,13,TRBV12-3/TRBV12-4,-,-,TGTGCCAGCGGTTCGGGTTCATGGCCGCCCCAGCATTTT,CASGSGSWPPQHF
TRBJ1-1,12,TRBV6-2/TRBV6-3,-,-,TGTGCCAGCAAGATAGGGTCAGTTGAAGCTTTCTTT,CASKIGSVEAFF
TRBJ2-3,16,TRBV29-1,TRBD2,-,TGCAGCGCCCGTGGCTCAATTAGCGGGAGCACAGATACGCAGTATTTT,CSARGSISGSTDTQYF
TRBJ2-2,14,TRBV28,-,-,TGTGTCAGCATTGCGGGACCGAATACCGGGGAGCTGTTTTTT,CVSIAGPNTGELFF
TRBJ2-1,13,TRBV12-3/TRBV12-4,-,-,TGTGTCAGCAGTTTAGGTGGGGAAAATGAGCAGTTCTTC,CVSSLGGENEQFF
TRBJ2-1,15,TRBV6-2/TRBV6-3,TRBD2,-,TGTGCCAGCAGTTCGCGACTAGCGACCAACATTGAGCAGTTCTTC,CASSSRLATNIEQFF
TRBJ2-5,14,TRBV11-1,-,-,TGTGCCCGCAGTGCATCGATTTGGGGGGAGACCCAGTACTTC,CARSASIWGETQYF
TRBJ2-7,17,TRBV6-2/TRBV6-3,TRBD2,few,TGTGGCAGCAGTTTTACAGGCGGGAGGGCCTCTATCAATGAGCAGTACTTC,CGSSFTGGRASINEQYF
TRBJ1-4,14,TRBV20-1,TRBD1,-,TGCAGTGCATCGACAGGGGGAACTTTGGAAAGACTGTTTTTT,CSASTGGTLERLFF
TRBJ2-1,17,TRBV11-2,TRBD2,-,TGTGCCAACATTCCAGAGGGCGGGGGACGCTCCTACAATGAGCAGTTCTTC,CANIPEGGGRSYNEQFF
TRBJ2-3,15,TRBV4-1,-,-,TGCGCCAGCAGCCAAGGGTTCTCTAGCACAGATATGAAGTATTTT,CASSQGFSSTDMKYF
TRBJ2-2,20,TRBV4-1,-,-,TGCGCCAGCAGCCAAGTTCCCCCCCCGCAGTCCCAGTCGAACACCGGGGAGCTGTTTTTT,CASSQVPPPQSQSNTGELFF
TRBJ2-5,15,TRBV6-1,TRBD2,-,TGTGCCAGCGGCGGACTAGCTACTCTCCAAGAGACCCAGTACTTC,CASGGLATLQETQYF
TRBJ2-5,13,TRBV12-3/TRBV12-4,-,-,TGTGCCAGCAGTTTAACACCACAAGAGGCCCATTACTTC,CASSLTPQEAHYF
TRBJ2-3,14,TRBV10-3,-,-,TGTGCTGCCATGACGGGACAAAGCACAGTTACGCAGTATTTT,CAAMTGQSTVTQYF
TRBJ1-1,15,TRBV20-1,-,-,TGCAGTACTAGACCCCAAGGGGTTGCGGGGACTGAAGCCTTCTTT,CSTRPQGVAGTEAFF
TRBJ1-6,15,TRBV6-5,-,-,TGTGCCAGCAGTTACTCTGGGCCACAAACGCTGTGCCTCTACTTT,CASSYSGPQTLCLYF
TRBJ2-3,17,TRBV20-1,-,-,TGCAGTGCTAGAAATCAGTGGAGGGGGCCGAACACAGATACGCAGTATTTT,CSARNQWRGPNTDTQYF
TRBJ2-1,18,TRBV20-1,-,-,TGCAGTGCTACAGATGGTACTAGTGGGAAAACGTGGGGCAATGAGCAGTTCTTC,CSATDGTSGKTWGNEQFF
TRBJ2-1,16,TRBV29-1,TRBD2,-,TGCAGCGATAACCTTCCAGGCGGGAGAAGCTACAATGAGCAATTCTTC,CSDNLPGGRSYNEQFF
TRBJ2-7,15,TRBV4-1,TRBD1,-,TGCTCCAGCAGCCAGGACAGAGGACAGGCCTACGAGCAGTACTTC,CSSSQDRGQAYEQYF
TRBJ2-2,16,TRBV4-2,-,-,TGTACCAGCAGCCAAGAATGGACGGAGAACACCGGGGAGCAGTTTTTT,CTSSQEWTENTGEQFF
TRBJ2-1,14,TRBV4-1,-,many,TGCGCCAGCAGCCAAGGGTCGGGGGCCCATGAGCAGTTCTTC,CASSQGSGAHEQFF
TRBJ2-7,14,TRBV20-1,TRBD1,-,TGCATTGCTGAGCCCGGGACAGGGGGCTACGAGCAGGACTTC,CIAEPGTGGYEQDF
TRBJ2-7,14,TRBV20-1,-,medium-sized,TGCAGTGCTAGCCGAGAAGGCACGGGCTACGAGCAGTACTTC,CSASREGTGYEQYF
TRBJ2-7,15,TRBV11-2,-,-,TGTGCCAGCAGCCATTGGGCTAGCGACTCCTATGAGCAGTACTTC,CASSHWASDSYEQYF
TRBJ2-7,14,TRBV4-2,-,-,TGTTCCAGCAGAGGGGGTGCGGGGACCCACGAGCATTACTTC,CSSRGGAGTHEHYF
TRBJ1-2,14,TRBV20-1,TRBD1,-,TGCAGTGCTCACCCAATTGACAGGGGACATGGCTACATCTTC,CSAHPIDRGHGYIF
TRBJ2-2,19,TRBV24-1,TRBD1,many,TGTGCCACCAGTGATTTTGGCACGGGACAGTGGAAGAACACCGGGGAGCTGTTTTTT,CATSDFGTGQWKNTGELFF
TRBJ1-6,15,TRBV6-1,-,-,TGTACCAGCAGTGAACAGGGTGCGAATAATTCACCCCTCCATTTT,CTSSEQGANNSPLHF
TRBJ2-5,15,TRBV11-3,TRBD1,-,TGTGCCAGCAGCTCGTACAGGACAGGCAATAGGACCCAGTACTTC,CASSSYRTGNRTQYF
TRBJ2-2,14,TRBV29-1,-,-,TGCAGCGTCCGACAGGGTGGTAACACCGGGGGGCTGTTTTTT,CSVRQGGNTGGLFF